This TCR beta chain was recorded in a study of OX40 agonist ivuxolimab in advanced cancers. Study-level background: In this trial design, patients received ivuxolimab intravenously at 0.01 to 10 mg/kg every 2 weeks. Findings of the study overall: Among some nonresponders, normalized T-cell clonal expansion was also low. There were, on average, more expanded clones in CD8+ T cells than in CD4+.

The CDR3 totals 11 residues. The ends were cut back, 7 bases at V and 6 bases at J, with 9 bases in the middle. Germline CDR1 SQVTM, CDR2 ANQGSEA. Method: immunoSEQ multiplex PCR; TCRdb's copy keeps in-frame clones and lacks some. Of 66,000 or so clones in the sample, roughly 84% were seen once. Notes on this clone: Its matching antigen is unknown.

V usage is TRBV29-1 and J usage is TRBJ2-2; weak D call: TRBD2 (6 bases). Here the sequenced sample was CD4+ or CD8+ T cells sorted from blood, taken in a trial of the OX40 agonist ivuxolimab. This TCR came from an adult with an advanced solid tumor such as melanoma, head and neck, liver or kidney cancer. The CDR3 coding sequence is TGCAGCGGACTAGGGTCCGGGGAGCTGTTTTTT. Encoded protein: CSGLGSGELFF.